This TCR beta chain was recorded in a study of CD8 T cells in Susac syndrome. About the research overall: Patients with Susac syndrome were therapy-naive, on corticosteroids, or on intravenous immunoglobulin alone at blood draw. The study, taken as a whole, reports: In Susac syndrome, CD8+ expansion was highest in TEMRA and active disease. The total CD8+ repertoires yielded sixteen Susac-specific public clones and the CD8+ TEMRA repertoires yielded 4 or 5.

The CDR3 has 15 residues. CDR1 and CDR2 (germline): KGHSY, FQNENV. The J segment lost 1 base and the V segment lost 4 bases, leaving 2 bases of the junction unmatched. The CD8+ and CD4+ T cells were negatively isolated, with the TEMRA cells enriched by FACS. A word on this clonotype: Its antigen remains unidentified.

With random hexamers, 0.5 to 1 ug RNA was reverse transcribed. TCRdb reprocessed the immunoSEQ multiplex PCR reads via MiXCR and lists one record per CDR3 protein. Among 200,000 or so distinct CDR3 sequences listed, roughly 94% were seen once. This TCR was recovered from a human donor with Susac syndrome. The sequencing input was CD8+ T cells from PBMCs. The J gene is TRBJ2-3, the V gene TRBV16; 10 nucleotides match TRBD2. The CDR3 loop reads CASSPLAGGTDTQYF. The CDR3, as DNA: TGTGCCAGCAGCCCTCTAGCGGGGGGCACAGATACGCAGTATTTT.